A selection of T cell receptor beta chains follows, all from one sample in a study of vaccination and CD4 T cells after COVID-19. Antigen specificity for these receptors is unknown. One entry per CDR3 protein, called by TCRdb with MiXCR from the PCR reads. The sample includes tens of thousands of distinct CDR3 sequences, approximately 70% seen only once; the top ten take around 3.8%. Sequenced material: CD4+ T cells from blood, cultured in vitro. The source is a human donor who had recovered from COVID-19. Both conserved end residues are part of each CDR3. A D gene is named only where the DNA matches it firmly.

d_call	v_call	cdr3_length	j_call	cdr3_aa
NA	TRBV7-2	15	TRBJ1-2	CASSQDRSLSGGYTF
TRBD1	TRBV2	19	TRBJ2-7	CASREVWIRQGEISYEQYF
NA	TRBV21-1	15	TRBJ1-5	CASSKNGKGNQPQHF
NA	TRBV2	14	TRBJ2-3	CASKRDSLTDTQYF
NA	TRBV6-1	16	TRBJ1-5	CASSEPPTHRGQPQHF
TRBD1	TRBV12-3/TRBV12-4	14	TRBJ2-2	CASSRQGPPGELFF
NA	TRBV27	14	TRBJ1-4	CASSETVGREKLFF
NA	TRBV6-5	15	TRBJ1-1	CASSYSRSMNTEAFF
NA	TRBV6-1	13	TRBJ1-2	CASSKTGIYGYTF
NA	TRBV19	15	TRBJ1-2	CASSLEGGRSYGYTF
TRBD1	TRBV11-3	15	TRBJ2-3	CASSPRQGATDTQYF
TRBD1	TRBV6-2/TRBV6-3	13	TRBJ2-1	CASSRTGDNEQFF
NA	TRBV5-1	14	TRBJ1-1	CASSLGHLNTEAFF
TRBD2	TRBV7-2	15	TRBJ2-1	CASSFSGGAYNEQFF
TRBD1	TRBV6-1	14	TRBJ1-1	CAISAGTGDTEAFF
NA	TRBV6-2/TRBV6-3	14	TRBJ2-6	CASSYSSGANVLTF
NA	TRBV11-3	13	TRBJ2-7	CASSLAYNYEQYF
TRBD1	TRBV7-2	15	TRBJ1-2	CASSYRQGAVYGYTF
NA	TRBV19	13	TRBJ1-5	CASSYGQRQPQHF
NA	TRBV20-1	12	TRBJ1-1	CSARGQNTEAFF
NA	TRBV7-9	14	TRBJ2-2	CASSPIGQSGELFF
TRBD1	TRBV7-2	15	TRBJ2-7	CASSIGTGGFYEQYF
NA	TRBV20-1	14	TRBJ2-3	CSARPPLGTDTQYF
NA	TRBV3-1	14	TRBJ1-1	CASSQRDRGTEAFF
TRBD2	TRBV12-3/TRBV12-4	16	TRBJ2-2	CASSPSGLAWTGELFF
TRBD2	TRBV7-6	22	TRBJ2-3	CASSPGPPLSGGAVSYADTQYF
NA	TRBV12-3/TRBV12-4	12	TRBJ1-1	CASSPTGTEAFF
NA	TRBV7-2	14	TRBJ1-5	CASSQGTFNQPQHF
TRBD2	TRBV20-1	15	TRBJ2-2	CSALSGGPNTGGLFF
NA	TRBV23-1	15	TRBJ1-2	CASTERQSRNYGYTF
TRBD2	TRBV25-1	17	TRBJ2-7	CASSEYSGGSVLYEQYF
TRBD2	TRBV6-5	15	TRBJ2-7	CASSYGVAGPYEQYF
NA	TRBV27	14	TRBJ2-5	CASSLFGGQETQYF
NA	TRBV12-3/TRBV12-4	17	TRBJ1-1	CASSPPPVAGMNTEAFF
TRBD2	TRBV7-2	16	TRBJ2-3	CASSPGTSGTSDTQYF
TRBD1	TRBV11-3	14	TRBJ2-5	CASSSTGDRETQYF
TRBD1	TRBV12-3/TRBV12-4	14	TRBJ2-5	CASRAGTGQETQYF
NA	TRBV5-1	14	TRBJ1-5	CASSLTGENQPQHF
NA	TRBV2	13	TRBJ1-5	CASSAAGHQPQHF
NA	TRBV11-1	13	TRBJ2-3	CASSPGHTDTQYF
NA	TRBV7-6	13	TRBJ2-1	CASSHIGGGEQFF
NA	TRBV12-3/TRBV12-4	15	TRBJ2-7	CASSSSVDWGYEQYF